The rows below give T cell receptor beta chains drawn from one sample of a study of cytomegalovirus exposure and HLA in healthy donors. Only in-frame clones appear in the TCRdb table, and some are missing; sequencing was by immunoSEQ multiplex PCR. The sample carries about 69,000 clones, 60% to 80% recorded once. Sequenced input: PBMCs. These receptors originate from a woman between 25 and 40 years old in good health and CMV-seropositive. Each CDR3 is given with its conserved first and last residue. D genes are given only for firm matches. Clone size appears in some rows only: once, few, many, or a class for an expanded clone.

cdr3_aa: CASSFRRDSGNTIYF; cdr3_nt: TGTGCCAGCAGCTTTAGGAGGGACTCTGGAAACACCATATATTTT; v_call: TRBV11-2; d_call: -; clone_size: -; j_call: TRBJ1-3
cdr3_aa: CASSPNTLAGGVLQYF; cdr3_nt: TGCGCCAGCAGCCCCAATACGCTAGCGGGAGGGGTTTTGCAGTACTTC; v_call: TRBV5-1; d_call: TRBD2; clone_size: once; j_call: TRBJ2-7
cdr3_aa: CAISESPGGVRSPLHF; cdr3_nt: TGTGCCATCAGTGAGTCCCCAGGGGGCGTGCGGTCACCCCTCCACTTT; v_call: TRBV10-3; d_call: TRBD1; clone_size: few; j_call: TRBJ1-6
cdr3_aa: CASSSGGGNQPQHF; cdr3_nt: TGTGCCAGCAGTTCAGGGGGTGGGAATCAGCCCCAGCATTTT; v_call: TRBV6-5; d_call: TRBD1; clone_size: -; j_call: TRBJ1-5
cdr3_aa: CASSAREGASYNEQFF; cdr3_nt: TGTGCCAGCAGCGCTCGGGAGGGCGCATCCTACAATGAGCAGTTCTTC; v_call: TRBV6-4; d_call: TRBD2; clone_size: once; j_call: TRBJ2-1
cdr3_aa: CAISDGAGELFF; cdr3_nt: TGTGCCATCAGCGACGGGGCCGGGGAGCTGTTTTTT; v_call: TRBV10-3; d_call: -; clone_size: once; j_call: TRBJ2-2
cdr3_aa: CASSPPGRAGTEAFF; cdr3_nt: TGTGCCAGCAGCCCCCCGGGAAGGGCGGGCACTGAAGCTTTCTTT; v_call: TRBV7-9; d_call: -; clone_size: -; j_call: TRBJ1-1
cdr3_aa: CASSFVGLNTEAFF; cdr3_nt: TGTGCCAGCAGTTTTGTGGGCCTGAACACTGAAGCTTTCTTT; v_call: TRBV27; d_call: -; clone_size: once; j_call: TRBJ1-1
cdr3_aa: CASSLSSRVRQPQHF; cdr3_nt: TGTGCCAGCAGTTTATCGAGCAGGGTAAGGCAGCCCCAGCATTTT; v_call: TRBV28; d_call: -; clone_size: few; j_call: TRBJ1-5
cdr3_aa: CASSWTSGEQFF; cdr3_nt: TGTGCCAGCAGCTGGACTAGCGGAGAGCAGTTCTTC; v_call: TRBV7-9; d_call: TRBD2; clone_size: -; j_call: TRBJ2-1
cdr3_aa: CASSFLAGLYTGELFF; cdr3_nt: TGTGCCAGCAGCTTTTTAGCGGGACTCTACACCGGGGAGCTGTTTTTT; v_call: TRBV7-2; d_call: TRBD2; clone_size: -; j_call: TRBJ2-2
cdr3_aa: CASSDLDTEAFF; cdr3_nt: TGCGCCAGCAGTGACTTAGACACTGAAGCTTTCTTT; v_call: TRBV10-1; d_call: -; clone_size: -; j_call: TRBJ1-1
cdr3_aa: CASSLITGYGYTF; cdr3_nt: TGTGCCAGTAGCCTGATAACGGGGTATGGCTACACCTTC; v_call: TRBV19; d_call: -; clone_size: once; j_call: TRBJ1-2
cdr3_aa: CASSLKAAPSYNEQFF; cdr3_nt: TGCGCCAGCAGCCTTAAAGCGGCCCCCTCCTACAATGAGCAGTTCTTC; v_call: TRBV4-1; d_call: -; clone_size: -; j_call: TRBJ2-1
cdr3_aa: CAWSPRSGGANVLTF; cdr3_nt: TGTGCCTGGAGTCCTCGGTCGGGTGGGGCCAACGTCCTGACTTTC; v_call: TRBV30; d_call: -; clone_size: -; j_call: TRBJ2-6
cdr3_aa: CAWRGSSGYGTQYF; cdr3_nt: TGTGCCTGGAGGGGCTCATCAGGGTACGGGACCCAGTACTTC; v_call: TRBV30; d_call: -; clone_size: -; j_call: TRBJ2-5
cdr3_aa: CASSLTGGTEAFF; cdr3_nt: TGTGCCAGCAGTTTGACAGGGGGCACTGAAGCTTTCTTT; v_call: TRBV28; d_call: TRBD1; clone_size: -; j_call: TRBJ1-1
cdr3_aa: CASRADGELFF; cdr3_nt: TGTGCCAGCAGGGCTGACGGGGAGCTGTTTTTT; v_call: TRBV5-4; d_call: -; clone_size: few; j_call: TRBJ2-2
cdr3_aa: CASSLAGMTYEQYF; cdr3_nt: TGCGCCAGCAGCTTGGCAGGGATGACCTACGAGCAGTACTTC; v_call: TRBV5-1; d_call: -; clone_size: -; j_call: TRBJ2-7
cdr3_aa: CASSPGGQGDNEQFF; cdr3_nt: TGTGCCAGCAGTCCAGGAGGCCAGGGGGACAATGAGCAGTTCTTC; v_call: TRBV2; d_call: TRBD1; clone_size: -; j_call: TRBJ2-1
cdr3_aa: CASKGVPGNAEAFF; cdr3_nt: TGTGCCAGTAAGGGGGTACCTGGGAATGCTGAAGCTTTCTTT; v_call: TRBV19; d_call: -; clone_size: -; j_call: TRBJ1-1
cdr3_aa: CASSLYGTAPYEQYF; cdr3_nt: TGCGCCAGCAGCTTGTACGGGACAGCCCCCTACGAGCAGTACTTC; v_call: TRBV5-1; d_call: TRBD1; clone_size: -; j_call: TRBJ2-7
cdr3_aa: CASSVPGYNEQFF; cdr3_nt: TGTGCCAGCAGCGTACCGGGCTACAATGAGCAGTTCTTC; v_call: TRBV9; d_call: -; clone_size: medium-sized; j_call: TRBJ2-1
cdr3_aa: CASTWTGQETQYF; cdr3_nt: TGCGCCAGCACCTGGACAGGCCAAGAGACCCAGTACTTC; v_call: TRBV5-1; d_call: TRBD1; clone_size: -; j_call: TRBJ2-5
cdr3_aa: CASSAYRENQPQHF; cdr3_nt: TGTGCCAGCAGTGCCTACAGGGAAAATCAGCCCCAGCATTTT; v_call: TRBV27; d_call: -; clone_size: -; j_call: TRBJ1-5
cdr3_aa: CASSLATGGGETQYF; cdr3_nt: TGTGCCAGCAGCTTAGCGACAGGGGGCGGGGAGACCCAGTACTTC; v_call: TRBV7-9; d_call: TRBD1; clone_size: -; j_call: TRBJ2-5
cdr3_aa: CAWRLAGLISSYEQYF; cdr3_nt: TGTGCCTGGAGGCTAGCGGGCCTGATAAGCTCCTACGAGCAGTACTTC; v_call: TRBV30; d_call: TRBD2; clone_size: -; j_call: TRBJ2-7
cdr3_aa: CASTDYGGGYTF; cdr3_nt: TGTGCCAGCACTGATTATGGAGGTGGCTACACCTTC; v_call: TRBV2; d_call: -; clone_size: -; j_call: TRBJ1-2
cdr3_aa: CAWSPGQDAYEQYF; cdr3_nt: TGTGCCTGGAGCCCCGGACAGGACGCCTACGAGCAGTACTTC; v_call: TRBV30; d_call: TRBD1; clone_size: few; j_call: TRBJ2-7
cdr3_aa: CASSVGRTEYYGYTF; cdr3_nt: TGTGCCAGCAGTGTCGGCAGGACAGAATACTATGGCTACACCTTC; v_call: TRBV2; d_call: -; clone_size: -; j_call: TRBJ1-2
cdr3_aa: CASSPTSGTGPYEQYF; cdr3_nt: TGTGCCAGCAGCCCCACTTCCGGGACAGGCCCTTACGAGCAGTACTTC; v_call: TRBV4-2; d_call: TRBD1; clone_size: -; j_call: TRBJ2-7
cdr3_aa: CASNFYGAHWYEQYF; cdr3_nt: TGCGCCAGCAACTTCTATGGGGCCCATTGGTACGAGCAGTACTTC; v_call: TRBV10-1; d_call: -; clone_size: -; j_call: TRBJ2-7
cdr3_aa: CASSDGAPSYNEQFF; cdr3_nt: TGTGCCAGCAGTGATGGGGCGCCCTCCTACAATGAGCAGTTCTTC; v_call: TRBV6-1; d_call: -; clone_size: -; j_call: TRBJ2-1
cdr3_aa: CASSLTLQGSGAFF; cdr3_nt: TGTGCCAGCAGCTTAACCCTACAGGGGTCAGGGGCTTTCTTT; v_call: TRBV11-1; d_call: TRBD1; clone_size: -; j_call: TRBJ1-1
cdr3_aa: CASSHDRMNTEAFF; cdr3_nt: TGCGCCAGCAGCCATGACAGAATGAACACTGAAGCTTTCTTT; v_call: TRBV4-3; d_call: -; clone_size: -; j_call: TRBJ1-1
cdr3_aa: CSVEGLAPRTDTQYF; cdr3_nt: TGCAGCGTTGAGGGCCTAGCGCCACGCACAGATACGCAGTATTTT; v_call: TRBV29-1; d_call: -; clone_size: -; j_call: TRBJ2-3
cdr3_aa: CASSPKGTSGNEQFF; cdr3_nt: TGTGCCAGCAGCCCAAAGGGGACTAGCGGAAATGAGCAGTTCTTC; v_call: TRBV7-9; d_call: TRBD2; clone_size: -; j_call: TRBJ2-1
cdr3_aa: CASSQDPPGLAGFEQYF; cdr3_nt: TGCGCCAGCAGCCAAGATCCCCCGGGACTAGCGGGGTTCGAGCAGTACTTC; v_call: TRBV4-3; d_call: TRBD2; clone_size: -; j_call: TRBJ2-7
cdr3_aa: CASRRTGTAEAFF; cdr3_nt: TGTGCCAGCAGGAGGACAGGGACGGCTGAAGCTTTCTTT; v_call: TRBV6-1; d_call: TRBD1; clone_size: few; j_call: TRBJ1-1
cdr3_aa: CASSLALIYGYTF; cdr3_nt: TGTGCCAGCAGCTTAGCACTGATCTATGGCTACACCTTC; v_call: TRBV7-2; d_call: -; clone_size: -; j_call: TRBJ1-2
cdr3_aa: CASSPLAGFSYEQYF; cdr3_nt: TGTGCCAGCAGCCCACTAGCGGGCTTCTCCTACGAGCAGTACTTC; v_call: TRBV11-2; d_call: TRBD2; clone_size: -; j_call: TRBJ2-7
cdr3_aa: CASSGGTSGTNEQFF; cdr3_nt: TGCGCCAGCAGCGGAGGGACTAGCGGGACCAATGAGCAGTTCTTC; v_call: TRBV5-1; d_call: TRBD2; clone_size: -; j_call: TRBJ2-1
cdr3_aa: CASSLEASEQYF; cdr3_nt: TGTGCCAGCAGCTTAGAAGCTAGCGAGCAGTACTTC; v_call: TRBV7-2; d_call: -; clone_size: -; j_call: TRBJ2-7
cdr3_aa: CASSDRPGTRDEQFF; cdr3_nt: TGTGCCAGCAGTGATCGGCCAGGGACTAGGGATGAGCAGTTCTTC; v_call: TRBV6-1; d_call: TRBD2; clone_size: -; j_call: TRBJ2-1
cdr3_aa: CASSLMGQTIYGYTF; cdr3_nt: TGTGCCAGCAGTCTTATGGGACAGACGATTTATGGCTACACCTTC; v_call: TRBV28; d_call: TRBD1; clone_size: -; j_call: TRBJ1-2
cdr3_aa: CASSLSGLDTEAFF; cdr3_nt: TGTGCCAGCTCACTTTCAGGGTTGGACACTGAAGCTTTCTTT; v_call: TRBV18; d_call: -; clone_size: -; j_call: TRBJ1-1
cdr3_aa: CASSLLASYNEQFF; cdr3_nt: TGCGCCAGCAGCTTGTTAGCATCCTACAATGAGCAGTTCTTC; v_call: TRBV5-1; d_call: -; clone_size: once; j_call: TRBJ2-1
cdr3_aa: CASSVEAGAYEQYF; cdr3_nt: TGTGCCAGCAGCGTAGAGGCGGGGGCCTACGAGCAGTACTTC; v_call: TRBV9; d_call: TRBD2; clone_size: -; j_call: TRBJ2-7
cdr3_aa: CASSPNMWGGTTAEAFF; cdr3_nt: TGTGCCAGCAGTCCCAACATGTGGGGAGGGACGACGGCTGAAGCTTTCTTT; v_call: TRBV28; d_call: -; clone_size: -; j_call: TRBJ1-1
cdr3_aa: CASRGDITEAFF; cdr3_nt: TGTGCCAGCAGGGGAGACATAACTGAAGCTTTCTTT; v_call: TRBV2; d_call: -; clone_size: -; j_call: TRBJ1-1
cdr3_aa: CAWSKSLAGPYNEQFF; cdr3_nt: TGTGCCTGGAGTAAATCACTAGCGGGACCCTACAATGAGCAGTTCTTC; v_call: TRBV30; d_call: TRBD2; clone_size: -; j_call: TRBJ2-1
cdr3_aa: CASSLYLSGNTEAFF; cdr3_nt: TGTGCCAGCAGCTTGTATCTCAGCGGTAACACTGAAGCTTTCTTT; v_call: TRBV5-6; d_call: -; clone_size: -; j_call: TRBJ1-1
cdr3_aa: CASSLRGGELFF; cdr3_nt: TGTGCCAGCAGCTTAAGGGGCGGGGAGCTGTTTTTT; v_call: TRBV7-8; d_call: -; clone_size: -; j_call: TRBJ2-2
cdr3_aa: CASSRVGGEAFF; cdr3_nt: TGCGCCAGCAGTCGGGTTGGGGGGGAAGCTTTCTTT; v_call: TRBV5-1; d_call: -; clone_size: -; j_call: TRBJ1-1
cdr3_aa: CASVRGGTEAFF; cdr3_nt: TGCGCCAGTGTAAGGGGGGGAACTGAAGCTTTCTTT; v_call: TRBV10-1; d_call: -; clone_size: -; j_call: TRBJ1-1
cdr3_aa: CASSPGQGAREQYF; cdr3_nt: TGTGCCAGCAGTCCAGGACAGGGGGCGCGAGAGCAGTACTTC; v_call: TRBV28; d_call: TRBD1; clone_size: -; j_call: TRBJ2-7
cdr3_aa: CASGHGLFTDTQYF; cdr3_nt: TGTGCCAGCGGCCATGGACTGTTCACAGATACGCAGTATTTT; v_call: TRBV6-6; d_call: -; clone_size: few; j_call: TRBJ2-3
cdr3_aa: CASSQPGYGYTF; cdr3_nt: TGTGCCAGCTCCCAACCGGGCTATGGCTACACCTTC; v_call: TRBV28; d_call: -; clone_size: once; j_call: TRBJ1-2
cdr3_aa: CASSLVDMRNTEAFF; cdr3_nt: TGTGCCAGCAGCCTAGTGGACATGAGGAACACTGAAGCTTTCTTT; v_call: TRBV5-6; d_call: -; clone_size: -; j_call: TRBJ1-1